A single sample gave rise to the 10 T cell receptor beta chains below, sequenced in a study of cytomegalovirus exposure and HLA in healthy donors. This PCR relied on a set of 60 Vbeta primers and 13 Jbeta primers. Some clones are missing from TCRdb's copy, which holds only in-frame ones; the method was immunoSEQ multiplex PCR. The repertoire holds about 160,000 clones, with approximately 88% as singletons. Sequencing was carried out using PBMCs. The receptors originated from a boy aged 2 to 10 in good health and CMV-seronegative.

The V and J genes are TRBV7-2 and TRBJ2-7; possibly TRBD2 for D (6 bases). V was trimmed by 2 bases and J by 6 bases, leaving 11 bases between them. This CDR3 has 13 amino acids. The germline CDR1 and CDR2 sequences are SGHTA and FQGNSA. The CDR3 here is CASSLKRVGEQYF. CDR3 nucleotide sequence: TGTGCCAGCAGCTTAAAGCGGGTTGGCGAGCAGTACTTC. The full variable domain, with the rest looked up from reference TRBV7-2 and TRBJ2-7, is GAGVSQSPSNKVTEKGKDVELRCDPISGHTALYWYRQSLGQGLEFLIYFQGNSAPDKSGLPSDRFSAERTGGSVSTLTIQRTQQEDSAVYLCASSLKRVGEQYFGPGTRLTVT.

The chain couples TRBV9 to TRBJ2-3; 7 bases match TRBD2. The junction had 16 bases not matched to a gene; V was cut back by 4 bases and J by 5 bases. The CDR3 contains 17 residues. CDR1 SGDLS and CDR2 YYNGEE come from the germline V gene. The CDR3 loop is CASSLRMGRESVDTQYF. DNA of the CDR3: TGTGCCAGCAGCCTGAGGATGGGGCGGGAGTCGGTAGATACGCAGTATTTT.

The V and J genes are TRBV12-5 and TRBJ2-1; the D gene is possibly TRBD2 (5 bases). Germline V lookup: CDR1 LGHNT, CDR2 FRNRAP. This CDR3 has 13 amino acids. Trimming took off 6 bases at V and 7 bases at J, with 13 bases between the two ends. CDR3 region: CASGLARLNEQFF. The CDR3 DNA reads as TGTGCTAGTGGCCTAGCTCGGTTGAATGAGCAGTTCTTC. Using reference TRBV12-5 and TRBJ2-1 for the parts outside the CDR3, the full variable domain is DARVTQTPRHKVTEMGQEVTMRCQPILGHNTVFWYRQTMMQGLELLAYFRNRAPLDDSGMPKDRFSAEMPDATLATLKIQPSEPRDSAVYFCASGLARLNEQFFGPGTRLTVL.

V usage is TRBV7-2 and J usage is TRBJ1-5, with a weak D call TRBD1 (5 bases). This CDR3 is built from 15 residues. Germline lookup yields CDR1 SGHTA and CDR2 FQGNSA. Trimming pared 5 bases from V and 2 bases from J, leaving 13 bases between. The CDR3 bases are TGTGCCAGCAGCCGAGGGACTTTTGGCAATCAGCCCCAGCATTTT. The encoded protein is CASSRGTFGNQPQHF.

The CDR3 here is CASSYRGLDYGYTF. The CDR3 DNA follows: TGTGCCAGCAGTTACAGGGGATTAGACTATGGCTACACCTTC. V gene TRBV2 combines with J gene TRBJ1-2; 7 nucleotides agree with TRBD1. Trimming cost V 5 bases and J 3 bases; bases outside gene matches: 6. Germline V gene data show CDR1 as SNHLY and CDR2 as FYNNEI. This CDR3 contains 14 residues.

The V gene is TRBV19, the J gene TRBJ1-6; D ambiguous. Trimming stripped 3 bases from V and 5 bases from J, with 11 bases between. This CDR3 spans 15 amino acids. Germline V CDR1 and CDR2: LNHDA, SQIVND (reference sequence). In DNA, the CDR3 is TGTGCCAGTAGTATGAGGGCGTTGGATAATTCACCCCTCCACTTT. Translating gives CASSMRALDNSPLHF.

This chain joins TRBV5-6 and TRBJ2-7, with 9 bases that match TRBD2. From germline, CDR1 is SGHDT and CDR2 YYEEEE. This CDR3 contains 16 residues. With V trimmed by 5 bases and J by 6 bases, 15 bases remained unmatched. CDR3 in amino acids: CASSSTWTSAQSEQYF. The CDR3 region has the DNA TGTGCCAGCAGTTCTACTTGGACTAGCGCTCAGTCCGAGCAGTACTTC.

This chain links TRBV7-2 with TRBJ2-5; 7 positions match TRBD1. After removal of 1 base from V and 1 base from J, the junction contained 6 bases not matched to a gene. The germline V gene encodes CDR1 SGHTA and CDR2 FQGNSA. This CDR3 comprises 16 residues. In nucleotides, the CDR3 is TGTGCCAGCAGCTTAGTGGGGACAGTCTTCCAAGAGACCCAGTACTTC. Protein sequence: CASSLVGTVFQETQYF.

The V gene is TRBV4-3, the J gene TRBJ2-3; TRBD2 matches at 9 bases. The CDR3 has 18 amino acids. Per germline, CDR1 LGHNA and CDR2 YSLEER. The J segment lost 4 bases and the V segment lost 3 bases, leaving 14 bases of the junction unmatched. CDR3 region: CASSQKIGGLAGPDTQYF. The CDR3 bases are TGCGCCAGCAGCCAGAAGATCGGGGGACTAGCTGGGCCAGATACGCAGTATTTT.

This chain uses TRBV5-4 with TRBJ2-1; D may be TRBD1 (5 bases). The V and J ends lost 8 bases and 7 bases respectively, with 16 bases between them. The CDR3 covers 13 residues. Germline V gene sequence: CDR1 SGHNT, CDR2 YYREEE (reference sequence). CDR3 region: CASSAGWVNEQFF. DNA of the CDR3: TGTGCCAGTTCGGCAGGGTGGGTTAATGAGCAGTTCTTC.